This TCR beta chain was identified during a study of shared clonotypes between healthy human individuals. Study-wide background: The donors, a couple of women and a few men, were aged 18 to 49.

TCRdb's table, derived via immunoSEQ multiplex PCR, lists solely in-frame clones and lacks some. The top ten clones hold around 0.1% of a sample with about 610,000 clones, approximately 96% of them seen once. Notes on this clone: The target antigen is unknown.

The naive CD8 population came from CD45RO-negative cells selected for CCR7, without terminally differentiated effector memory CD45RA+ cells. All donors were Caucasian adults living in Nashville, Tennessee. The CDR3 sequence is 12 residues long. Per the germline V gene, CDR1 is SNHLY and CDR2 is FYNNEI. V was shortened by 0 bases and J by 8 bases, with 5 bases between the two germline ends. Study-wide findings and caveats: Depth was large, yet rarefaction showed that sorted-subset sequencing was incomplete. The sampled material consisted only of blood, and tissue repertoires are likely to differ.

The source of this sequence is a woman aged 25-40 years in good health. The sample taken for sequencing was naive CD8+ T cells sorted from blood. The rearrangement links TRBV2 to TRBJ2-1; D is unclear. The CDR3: CASSEAAHEQFF. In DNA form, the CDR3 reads TGTGCCAGCAGTGAAGCTGCGCATGAGCAGTTCTTC.